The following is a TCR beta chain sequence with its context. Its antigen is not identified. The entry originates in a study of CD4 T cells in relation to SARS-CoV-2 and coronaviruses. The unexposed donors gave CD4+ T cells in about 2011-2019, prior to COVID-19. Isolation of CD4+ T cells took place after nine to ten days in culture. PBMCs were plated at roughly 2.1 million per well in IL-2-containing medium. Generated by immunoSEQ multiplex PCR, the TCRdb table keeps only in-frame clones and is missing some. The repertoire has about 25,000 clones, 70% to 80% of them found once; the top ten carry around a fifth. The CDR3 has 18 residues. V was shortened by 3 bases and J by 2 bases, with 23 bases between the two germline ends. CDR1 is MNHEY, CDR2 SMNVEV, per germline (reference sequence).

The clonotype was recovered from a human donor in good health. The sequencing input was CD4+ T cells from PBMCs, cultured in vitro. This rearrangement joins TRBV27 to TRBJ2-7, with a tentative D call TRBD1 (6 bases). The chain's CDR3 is CASSLSPTGQAVTYEQYF. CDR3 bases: TGTGCCAGCAGTTTGTCCCCCACAGGGCAGGCGGTAACCTACGAGCAGTACTTC.